This T cell receptor (beta chain) was sequenced for a study of shared clonotypes between healthy human individuals. This CDR3 is built from 13 residues. With 6 bases removed from V and 8 bases from J, the gap between germline ends came to 16 bases. Germline values: CDR1 LNHDA, CDR2 SQIVND (reference sequence). Study conclusions and caveats: Few donors restricted represented genetic and exposure-history diversity. Clonotype sharing across donors was expected to vary with sequencing depth.

The study drew its donors from healthy HIV-negative adults without recent acute infections or vaccinations. CD45RA+ naive and CD45RA-negative memory subsets were separated from CD4+ cells. Repertoires were generated with immunoSEQ multiplex PCR, while TCRdb's copy carries only in-frame clones and drops some. The sample has about 2.4 million clones, roughly 92% seen once. Comments on this clone: The target antigen is unknown.

The sample taken for sequencing was naive CD4+ T cells sorted from blood. The subset denotes: CD45RA+ positively selected. This TCR came from a man aged 18 to 30 in good health. The V call is TRBV19, the J call TRBJ1-2; a possible D gene is TRBD1 (5 bases). The CDR3 loop is CASRLQGEDGYTF. CDR3 sequence (DNA): TGTGCCAGTAGATTGCAGGGTGAGGACGGCTACACCTTC.